The present T cell receptor (beta chain) was sequenced within a study of T cell repertoires in cytomegalovirus infection. TCRdb reprocessed the reads via MiXCR and lists one record per CDR3 protein. Of some 940,000 distinct CDR3 sequences listed, more than 25% are singletons. Germline V gene data show CDR1 as SGHRS and CDR2 as YFSETQ. V was pared by 1 base and J by 2 bases, with 8 bases of the junction left unmatched. This CDR3 spans 17 amino acids. In this sample, this clonotype turned up a few times. As yet, its antigen is unknown. The chain couples TRBV5-1 to TRBJ1-1; the match to TRBD1 covers 10 bases. Sequenced here: cultured CD8+ T cells from PBMCs, sampled from culture after CMV antigen stimulation. The sequence was obtained from a human donor in good health (CMV status not recorded). Some clones in this sample may be carry-over from other donors' samples. The CDR3 bases are TGCGCCAGCAGCTTGACCCGGGACAGGGGACCAAACACTGAAGCTTTCTTT. It is translated as CASSLTRDRGPNTEAFF.